This TCR beta chain was recovered during a study of blood T cell repertoires in COVID-19. Whole-study context: PBMCs, B-cell-depleted T cells, or T cells were the source of the cDNA or gDNA that made up the material.

Authors' data handling: By means of reference gene primer amplification, nucleated cell counts were estimated. Generated by immunoSEQ multiplex PCR, the TCRdb table keeps only in-frame clones and is missing some. The V and J calls and clone size are taken from that table; D and trimming were inferred from the DNA. In the table there are about 120,000 clones, around 86% of which are singletons. The specimen was peripheral blood. The TCR sequence derives from a man older than 75 with active or convalescent COVID-19.

The CDR3 sequence is CATLLGGGGFGYF. CDR3 bases: TGTGCCACCCTTCTAGGCGGGGGAGGGTTCGGGTACTTC. This chain joins TRBV24-1 and TRBJ2-4, with TRBD2 matching over 7 bases. V lost 9 bases, J lost 15 bases, and 16 bases stayed unmatched. CDR3 length equals 13 residues. Germline V gene sequence: CDR1 KGHDR, CDR2 SFDVKD.